This T cell receptor beta chain was observed in a study of T cell changes during pregnancy in multiple sclerosis (dated by TCRdb to between 2019 and 2020). The study in broad terms: In women with multiple sclerosis, the researchers looked at how the T cell repertoire shifted as pregnancy progressed.

CDR1 and CDR2 (SGDLS, YYNGEE) derive from the germline V gene. The CDR3 sequence holds 16 residues, the cysteine and phenylalanine included. Of the read, only the CDR3 DNA is kept; its 48 bases are in frame from base 1. Trimming at the junction amounts to 1 base on V and 0 bases on J, and the germline ends lie 12 bases apart. Library preparation used the immunoSEQ multiplex PCR assay. TCRdb's version of the immuneACCESS table is confined to in-frame rearrangements and falls short of the full clone set. An unresolved V gene accounts for under half of the shortfall where checked; the remainder is of unknown origin. The sample table lists roughly 110,000 clones, just under 95% of them with a count of one. Of the sample, 1.5% to 2% is held by the ten largest clones. This clone was detected once. Its antigen is currently not known. Base-call qualities are not available, and no considerably larger clone is one nucleotide away.

This TCR came from a female donor with multiple sclerosis, enrolled in a pregnancy study. Rearrangement joined TRBV9 to TRBJ2-3; TRBD1 could be the D gene, as 6 bases match. The sample here was peripheral blood, taken after pregnancy. The DNA sequence reads TGTGCCAGCAGCGTAATAGGGGGAGCCAGCACAGATACGCAGTATTTT. Translated, it reads CASSVIGGASTDTQYF.